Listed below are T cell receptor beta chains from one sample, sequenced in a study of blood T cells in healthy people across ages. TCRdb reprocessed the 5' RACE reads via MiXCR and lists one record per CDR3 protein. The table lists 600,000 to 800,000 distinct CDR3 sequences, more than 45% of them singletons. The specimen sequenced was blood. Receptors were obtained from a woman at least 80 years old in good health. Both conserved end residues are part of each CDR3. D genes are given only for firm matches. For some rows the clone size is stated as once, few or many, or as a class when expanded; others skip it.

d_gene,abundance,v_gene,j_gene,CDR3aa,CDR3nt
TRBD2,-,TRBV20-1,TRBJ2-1,CSASPGTSGSYDEQFF,TGCAGTGCTTCCCCCGGGACTAGCGGGAGCTACGATGAGCAGTTCTTC
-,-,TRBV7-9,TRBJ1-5,CASSLDIPTSPRGNQPQHF,TGTGCCAGCAGCTTAGACATACCGACGTCACCTCGGGGCAATCAGCCCCAGCATTTT
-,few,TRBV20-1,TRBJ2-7,CSASWQGTSYEQYF,TGCAGTGCTAGTTGGCAGGGGACCTCCTACGAGCAGTACTTC
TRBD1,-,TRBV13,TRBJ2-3,CASSSFRTGTRNTQYF,TGTGCCAGCAGCTCTTTTAGGACAGGGACACGGAATACGCAGTATTTT
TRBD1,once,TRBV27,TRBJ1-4,CAGSLYGTGATNEKLFF,TGTGCCGGCAGTTTATATGGGACAGGAGCAACTAATGAAAAACTGTTTTTT
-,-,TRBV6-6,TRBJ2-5,CASSHDPAWVKETQYF,TGTGCCAGCAGTCACGACCCCGCGTGGGTAAAAGAGACCCAGTACTTC
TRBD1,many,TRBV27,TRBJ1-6,CASRFRQGEGSPLHF,TGTGCCAGCAGATTCAGACAGGGAGAAGGCTCACCCCTCCACTTT
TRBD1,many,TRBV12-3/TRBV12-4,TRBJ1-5,CASSLTGRAGQPQHF,TGTGCCAGCAGCTTGACAGGGAGGGCGGGTCAGCCCCAGCATTTT
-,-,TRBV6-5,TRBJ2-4,CASSDSGVGNIQYF,TGTGCCAGCAGTGACTCGGGAGTCGGAAACATTCAGTACTTC
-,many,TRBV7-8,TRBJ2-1,CASSLEVRGGANEQFF,TGTGCCAGCAGCTTAGAGGTGAGAGGCGGTGCGAATGAGCAGTTCTTC
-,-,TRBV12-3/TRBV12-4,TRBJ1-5,CASRAYNQPQHF,TGTGCCAGCAGAGCCTATAATCAGCCCCAGCATTTT
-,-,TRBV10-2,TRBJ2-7,CASRDPSYEQYF,TGCGCCAGCAGAGATCCTAGCTACGAGCAGTACTTC
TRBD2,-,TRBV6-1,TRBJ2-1,CASRVAGSALRDEQFF,TGTGCCAGCAGGGTAGCGGGAAGTGCCCTTCGTGATGAGCAGTTCTTC
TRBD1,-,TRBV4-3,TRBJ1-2,CASSQGDRGLDGYTF,TGCGCCAGCAGCCAAGGGGACAGGGGGCTTGATGGCTACACCTTC
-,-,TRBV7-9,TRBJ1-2,CASSPSPQRVTGYTF,TGTGCCAGCAGCCCGTCGCCGCAGAGGGTAACCGGCTACACCTTC
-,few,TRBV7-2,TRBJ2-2,CASSLMGSRLNTGELFF,TGTGCCAGCAGCTTAATGGGCAGTCGGCTGAACACCGGGGAGCTGTTTTTT
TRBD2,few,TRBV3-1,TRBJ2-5,CASSQSSGAWEETQYF,TGTGCCAGCAGCCAATCTAGCGGGGCCTGGGAAGAGACCCAGTACTTC
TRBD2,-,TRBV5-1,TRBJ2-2,CASRGGIPTGELFF,TGCGCCAGCAGGGGAGGGATTCCCACCGGGGAGCTGTTTTTT
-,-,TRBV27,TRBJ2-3,CASSFPGANTDTQYF,TGTGCCAGCAGTTTCCCCGGAGCGAACACAGATACGCAGTATTTT
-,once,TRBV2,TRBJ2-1,CASSPDSYNEQSF,TGTGCCAGCAGCCCGGACAGCTACAATGAGCAGTCCTTC
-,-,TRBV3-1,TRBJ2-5,CASSQTGRGQETQYF,TGTGCCAGCAGCCAGACGGGACGTGGGCAAGAGACCCAGTACTTC
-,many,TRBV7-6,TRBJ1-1,CASSLPDRNTEAFF,TGTGCCAGCAGCTTACCCGACAGGAACACTGAAGCTTTCTTT
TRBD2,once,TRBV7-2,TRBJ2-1,CASSLASTSGRQFF,TGTGCCAGCAGCTTAGCATCGACTAGCGGAAGGCAGTTCTTC
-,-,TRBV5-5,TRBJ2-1,CASSLAAGSSYNEQFF,TGTGCCAGCAGCTTGGCGGCGGGAAGTTCCTACAATGAGCAGTTCTTC
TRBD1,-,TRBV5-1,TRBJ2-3,CASNPSTGQGKSDTQYF,TGCGCCAGCAACCCTTCGACGGGACAGGGGAAATCAGATACGCAGTATTTT
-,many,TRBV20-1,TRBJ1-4,CSARVTDPTNEKLFF,TGCAGTGCTAGAGTGACGGACCCAACTAATGAAAAACTGTTTTTT
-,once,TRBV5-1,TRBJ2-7,CASSLAGAEEQYF,TGCGCCAGCAGCTTGGCCGGGGCGGAAGAGCAGTACTTC
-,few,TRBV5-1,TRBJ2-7,CASSTSLTYNEQYF,TGCGCCAGCAGCACGAGTCTCACCTACAATGAGCAGTACTTC
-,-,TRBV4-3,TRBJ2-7,CASSLPPHRREIRYERYF,TGCGCCAGCAGCCTCCCACCGCACAGGCGGGAAATTCGCTACGAGCGGTACTTC
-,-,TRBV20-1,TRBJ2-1,CSTSSASSYNEQFF,TGCAGTACCTCTAGCGCAAGCTCCTACAATGAGCAGTTCTTC
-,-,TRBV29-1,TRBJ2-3,CSVEMGDGGDTQYF,TGCAGCGTTGAAATGGGGGATGGGGGAGATACGCAGTATTTT
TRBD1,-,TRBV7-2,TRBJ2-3,CASSPQGEMYTQYF,TGTGCCAGCAGCCCCCAGGGGGAGATGTATACGCAGTATTTT
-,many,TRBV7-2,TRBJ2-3,CASWGEGTDTQYF,TGTGCCTCCTGGGGTGAAGGCACAGATACGCAGTATTTT